This TCR beta chain was profiled in a study of a mutant IDH1 vaccine in newly diagnosed glioma. The study's findings and limits: It seemed that pseudoprogression was not linked to changes in the top peripheral T cell clonotypes.

The data were produced by immunoSEQ multiplex PCR, yet TCRdb's version contains in-frame clones alone and is incomplete. The repertoire consists of roughly 56,000 clones, with approximately 76% occurring once and the leading ten covering around 4.9%. Notes on this clone: As yet, its antigen is unknown.

CDR1 LNHDA and CDR2 SQIVND come from the germline V gene (reference sequence). The V and J ends lost 8 bases and 5 bases, in that order; junction bases with no gene match: 10. The CDR3 length is 15 residues. Time point in this sample: week 47, end of study. Alongside topical imiquimod, each dose of vaccine comprised 300 ug of mutant IDH1 20-mer peptide. This specimen was PBMCs, taken from a glioma patient whose treatment included an IDH1 peptide vaccine. This chain links TRBV19 with TRBJ2-5; 11 bases fit TRBD2. The TCR comes from a woman aged 40 to 50 with glioma. Some clones in this sample may be carry-over from other donors' samples. CDR3 nucleotides: TGTGCCAGTTCAGGGGTAGCGGGGGGGAGGGAGACCCAGTACTTC. This gives the protein CASSGVAGGRETQYF.